This is a list of T cell receptor beta chains from one sample in a study of blood T cell repertoires in COVID-19. Some clones are missing from TCRdb's copy, which holds only in-frame ones; the method was immunoSEQ multiplex PCR. Altogether roughly 280,000 clones are present, approximately 86% being singletons, with the ten largest covering approximately 8.2%. Sequencing was done on a sample of peripheral blood. Receptors originate from a middle-aged man with active or convalescent COVID-19. CDR3s leave out the opening cysteine and the closing phenylalanine or tryptophan.

v_gene | CDR3aa
TRBV18 | ASSLDGRGEQPQH
TRBV19 | ASTNGRDGGELF
TRBV11-1 | ASSRNAGQGASEQF
TRBV27 | ASGTSGGSQF
TRBV5-4 | ASSLGGRGSYEQY
TRBV19 | ASSQLAGAHNEQF
TRBV3-1/TRBV3-2 | ASSQDNWADHYGYT
TRBV5-6 | ASSRLAGGLSSYNEQF
TRBV6-5 | ASSYSAVQGARGYT
TRBV3-1/TRBV3-2 | ASSRGGGEQY
TRBV9 | ASSQTGFGSPLH
TRBV7-2 | ASSPRLAGVGETQY
TRBV27 | ASRGTGDAPSRYEQY
TRBV19 | ASSIGTGDGGYT
TRBV19 | ASQSEQGSPLH
TRBV27 | ASSLTPGVYEQY
TRBV28 | ASYRETGELF
TRBV11-2 | ASSPRLAANTGELF
TRBV5-5 | ASSLSQRQGITDTQY
TRBV5-1 | ASSLGRDYTSTDTQY
TRBV21-1 | ASKRPGSKNIQY
TRBV4-1 | ASSDRNRAYEQY
TRBV6-2/TRBV6-3 | ASSYQGGAGNTEAF
TRBV5-4 | ASSLDSSDTQY
TRBV3-1/TRBV3-2 | ASSRDRGGFDEQY
TRBV2 | ASNRGLNTEAF
TRBV18 | ASSPRTGQEVTEAF
TRBV5-1 | ASSPGRGLEVAF
TRBV5-4 | ASSLGRATENIQY
TRBV11-2 | ASSPDRSGELF
TRBV6-2/TRBV6-3 | ASSPQTPNTGELF
TRBV28 | ASGDPRGGEKLF
TRBV5-6 | ASSLAAGGHNEQF
TRBV27 | ASSSPGQGFYEQY
TRBV12-5 | ASGLGLAGSTDTQY
TRBV12-3/TRBV12-4 | ASSGRDFHTQY
TRBV3-1/TRBV3-2 | ASSQDWSGSYEQY
TRBV5-4 | ASSLSSISGNTIY
TRBV5-5 | ASSLFDTEAF
TRBV11-2 | ASSPLDSPEIPQY
TRBV30 | AWSGVVAGELF
TRBV12-3/TRBV12-4 | ASSPTGGETQY
TRBV5-5 | ASSLDSPESYGYT